This is a list of T cell receptor beta chains from one sample in a study of brain T cells in children with intractable seizures. This table comes from immunoSEQ multiplex PCR, and its TCRdb copy is limited to in-frame clones, with some not included. The table records 70,000 to 85,000 clones, around 90% of them present only once. Here the sequenced sample was peripheral blood, taken at surgery. The receptors derive from a girl aged 2-10 years with Rasmussen encephalitis and intractable seizures. Each CDR3 is given with its conserved first and last residue. Fields, in order: clone size, J gene, D gene, V gene, CDR3 protein, CDR3 DNA. A D gene is named only where the DNA matches it firmly. The size entry is marked missing in some rows and otherwise reads once, few, many or a size class.

>.|TRBJ1-3|.|TRBV30
CAWSGIGNTIYF
TGTGCCTGGAGTGGTATCGGAAACACCATATATTTT
>once|TRBJ1-1|.|TRBV5-1
CASSSPGFQAFF
TGCGCCAGCAGCTCGCCGGGATTCCAAGCTTTCTTT
>.|TRBJ2-3|.|TRBV20-1
CSASRVKVARNTQYF
TGCAGTGCTAGTCGGGTGAAAGTAGCGCGGAATACGCAGTATTTT
>.|TRBJ1-4|TRBD1|TRBV27
CATGRGTGVREKLFF
TGTGCCACAGGCCGAGGGACAGGGGTGCGGGAAAAACTGTTTTTT
>.|TRBJ2-3|.|TRBV11-2
CASSFLPDTQYF
TGTGCCAGCAGCTTTCTCCCAGATACGCAGTATTTT
>.|TRBJ1-2|.|TRBV2
CASTQGNYGYTF
TGTGCCTCGACTCAGGGAAACTATGGCTACACCTTC
>.|TRBJ2-5|.|TRBV10-3
CAISAVAGRRETQYF
TGTGCCATCAGTGCAGTGGCGGGCAGAAGAGAGACCCAGTACTTC
>.|TRBJ2-1|.|TRBV6-8
CASSQTGFTAPGEQFF
TGTGCCAGCAGTCAAACAGGGTTCACGGCTCCGGGTGAGCAGTTCTTC
>.|TRBJ1-6|.|TRBV7-9
CASSLRGNSPLHF
TGTGCCAGCAGCTTAAGGGGGAATTCACCCCTCCACTTT
>once|TRBJ2-2|.|TRBV2
CASNPRGDNTGELFF
TGTGCCAGCAACCCCAGGGGGGATAACACCGGGGAGCTGTTTTTT
>once|TRBJ2-1|TRBD2|TRBV27
CASTYGGALYNEQFF
TGTGCCAGCACCTACGGGGGGGCCCTTTACAATGAGCAGTTCTTC
>.|TRBJ2-1|TRBD2|TRBV19
CASSIPGSGGAFTEQFF
TGTGCCAGTAGTATCCCCGGGAGCGGGGGGGCCTTCACTGAGCAGTTCTTC
>.|TRBJ1-1|.|TRBV6-5
CASSYVRGGRDTEAFF
TGTGCCAGCAGTTACGTGAGAGGAGGGAGGGACACTGAAGCTTTCTTT
>.|TRBJ1-3|TRBD1|TRBV19
CASRITGQTSGNTIYF
TGTGCCAGTAGGATTACGGGACAGACCTCTGGAAACACCATATATTTT
>.|TRBJ2-2|.|TRBV5-1
CASSLASETGELFF
TGCGCCAGCAGCTTGGCTAGTGAGACCGGGGAGCTGTTTTTT
>.|TRBJ1-1|.|TRBV30
CAWTGGWNTEAFF
TGTGCCTGGACGGGGGGTTGGAACACTGAAGCTTTCTTT
>.|TRBJ1-5|.|TRBV6-1
CASSEALQDYSNQPQHF
TGTGCCAGCAGTGAAGCGCTTCAGGATTATAGCAATCAGCCCCAGCATTTT
>.|TRBJ2-7|TRBD2|TRBV27
CASRRTSGSKYEQYF
TGTGCCAGCAGACGAACGAGCGGGAGCAAATACGAGCAGTACTTC
>.|TRBJ1-5|.|TRBV11-2
CASSSIQGNQPQHF
TGTGCCAGCAGCTCGATACAGGGCAATCAGCCCCAGCATTTT
>.|TRBJ2-5|.|TRBV4-1
CASSQGFETQYF
TGCGCCAGCAGCCAGGGCTTTGAGACCCAGTACTTC
>.|TRBJ2-5|.|TRBV24-1
CATSDSLGRGAETQYF
TGTGCCACCAGTGATTCGCTCGGTCGGGGTGCGGAGACCCAGTACTTC
>.|TRBJ2-1|TRBD2|TRBV2
CASSEAPSGRYNEQFF
TGTGCCAGCAGTGAAGCGCCTAGCGGGCGATACAATGAGCAGTTCTTC
>.|TRBJ2-5|TRBD2|TRBV10-1
CASSSGRGETQYF
TGCGCCAGCAGTAGCGGGAGGGGGGAGACCCAGTACTTC
>.|TRBJ2-7|.|TRBV12-3/TRBV12-4
CASSRQPYEQYF
TGTGCCAGCAGCCGACAGCCCTACGAGCAGTACTTC
>.|TRBJ1-2|.|TRBV30
CAWRRGVYGYTF
TGTGCCTGGAGGCGAGGGGTCTATGGCTACACCTTC
>.|TRBJ1-1|.|TRBV27
CASSFGRMNTEAFF
TGTGCCAGCAGTTTTGGGAGAATGAACACTGAAGCTTTCTTT
>.|TRBJ1-1|.|TRBV2
CASSYNPREPIEAFF
TGTGCCAGCAGTTACAACCCCCGGGAGCCGATTGAAGCTTTCTTT
>once|TRBJ1-3|TRBD1|TRBV30
CAWSVQGALSGNTIYF
TGTGCCTGGAGTGTACAGGGGGCACTCTCTGGAAACACCATATATTTT
>.|TRBJ2-1|TRBD2|TRBV11-2
CASSSKGLAGGGNEQFF
TGTGCCAGCAGCTCCAAGGGCCTAGCGGGAGGAGGCAATGAGCAGTTCTTC
>.|TRBJ2-3|.|TRBV7-6
CASSSFWRSRDTQYF
TGTGCCAGCAGCTCGTTCTGGCGGTCTCGGGATACGCAGTATTTT
>.|TRBJ2-7|TRBD1|TRBV15
CATSGWTGATYEQYF
TGTGCCACCAGCGGATGGACAGGGGCAACCTACGAGCAGTACTTC
>.|TRBJ1-1|.|TRBV29-1
CSVDGPTHEAFF
TGCAGCGTTGACGGCCCAACGCATGAAGCTTTCTTT
>.|TRBJ2-4|.|TRBV6-5
CASSYSGAKNIQYF
TGTGCCAGCAGTTACAGCGGGGCCAAAAACATTCAGTACTTC
>few|TRBJ2-7|TRBD1|TRBV19
CASSNDRGDEQYF
TGTGCCAGTAGTAATGACAGGGGCGACGAGCAGTACTTC
>.|TRBJ2-7|.|TRBV27
CASRALTGGAYEQYF
TGTGCCAGCAGGGCGCTAACCGGGGGCGCCTACGAGCAGTACTTC
>.|TRBJ1-2|.|TRBV11-2
CASSFQGGNYGYTF
TGTGCCAGCAGCTTCCAGGGAGGTAACTATGGCTACACCTTC
>.|TRBJ1-4|.|TRBV29-1
CSVGGGTNEKLFF
TGCAGCGTGGGGGGAGGAACTAATGAAAAACTGTTTTTT
>.|TRBJ2-2|.|TRBV30
CAWQRASVTGELFF
TGTGCCTGGCAACGGGCCTCGGTCACCGGGGAGCTGTTTTTT
>.|TRBJ1-3|TRBD1|TRBV5-6
CASTATGVGNTIYF
TGTGCCAGCACCGCGACAGGGGTTGGAAACACCATATATTTT
>many|TRBJ1-1|.|TRBV6-2/TRBV6-3
CASSYVGGNTEAFF
TGTGCCAGCAGTTACGTAGGAGGGAACACTGAAGCTTTCTTT
>.|TRBJ2-7|TRBD2|TRBV5-8
CASSLVAGAGEQYF
TGTGCCAGCAGCTTGGTGGCGGGAGCAGGCGAGCAGTACTTC
>.|TRBJ1-3|.|TRBV9
CASSVDGGGGNTIYF
TGTGCCAGCAGCGTAGACGGGGGCGGTGGAAACACCATATATTTT
>.|TRBJ1-2|.|TRBV18
CASSPRSRGYGYTF
TGTGCCAGCTCACCCCGGTCCCGCGGCTATGGCTACACCTTC